The clone carrying this T cell receptor beta chain was observed many times. Antigen: not known. The sample originates from a study of early T cells in non-severe SARS-CoV-2 infection. Overall study: Investigators sequenced bulk RNA drawn from unsorted whole blood, and chains remained unpaired.

V was cut by 6 bases and J by 5 bases, with 17 bases left in between. Germline CDR1 reads MNHNY; CDR2 reads SVGAGI (reference sequence). The CDR3 has 15 amino acids. TCRdb independently ran MiXCR on the 5' RACE reads; one entry per CDR3 protein. The repertoire includes 86,000 or so distinct CDR3 sequences, around 5.6% of them detected once, and roughly 8% sits in the top ten. Study-wide findings and caveats: Clonotype matching in VDJdb favored anti-spike CD8 responses and did not capture private and CD4 specificities.

The rearrangement links TRBV6-6 to TRBJ2-1; maybe TRBD1 (6 bases). The sequencing sample was made of whole blood. The TCR sequence derives from an adult who was a healthcare worker with PCR-confirmed SARS-CoV-2 infection or an uninfected control (not recorded which). The CDR3 nucleotides read TGTGCCAGCAGCAAAAGGGGGTTTCGGGACAATGAGCAGTTCTTC. It specifies CASSKRGFRDNEQFF.